The 10 T cell receptor beta chains presented below share a single source sample, sequenced in a study of T cells after yellow fever vaccination. TCRdb ran MiXCR on the 5' RACE reads and lists one entry per CDR3 protein. The top ten clones hold roughly 1% of a sample with about 230,000 distinct CDR3 sequences, less than 7.5% of them seen once. The specimen was CD4+ T cells sorted from PBMCs, collected on the day of the yellow fever booster vaccination. Source of these receptors: a young man who received the YFV17D yellow fever vaccine.

This clonotype was found a few times. This rearrangement joins TRBV12-5 to TRBJ2-2, with D possibly TRBD1 on 6 matching bases. This CDR3 has 17 residues. Looked up from germline, CDR1 is LGHNT and CDR2 is FRNRAP. Trimming took off 6 bases at V and 5 bases at J, with 22 bases between the two ends. DNA of the CDR3: TGTGCTAGTGGCACAGGGCAGGGTTCGGCTAGAACCGGGGAGCTGTTTTTT. As protein: CASGTGQGSARTGELFF.

V usage is TRBV3-1 and J usage is TRBJ2-7, with TRBD2 matching 8 bases. The length of the CDR3 is 15 residues. After removal of 1 base from V and 4 bases from J, the junction contained 6 bases not matched to a gene. Looked up from germline, CDR1 is LGHDT and CDR2 is YNNKEL (reference sequence). The CDR3 reads CASSQGAGGQYEQYF. In DNA form, the CDR3 reads TGTGCCAGCAGCCAAGGGGCGGGAGGCCAATACGAGCAGTACTTC.

This clonotype was counted a few times. V is TRBV19 and J is TRBJ2-7, with 11 nucleotides matching TRBD2. Germline values: CDR1 LNHDA, CDR2 SQIVND (reference sequence). Unmatched junction bases numbered 8, after V lost 5 bases and J lost 5 bases. This CDR3 comprises 15 residues. The CDR3 loop reads CASSVAGGPRNEQYF. CDR3 DNA: TGTGCCAGTAGTGTAGCGGGAGGGCCAAGGAACGAGCAGTACTTC. The whole variable domain, filled in from reference TRBV19 and TRBJ2-7, reads DGGITQSPKYLFRKEGQNVTLSCEQNLNHDAMYWYRQDPGQGLRLIYYSQIVNDFQKGDIAEGYSVSREKKESFPLTVTSAQKNPTAFYLCASSVAGGPRNEQYFGPGTRLTVT.

This clonotype was seen repeatedly, ten times or more. This sequence joins TRBV7-9 and TRBJ2-1; TRBD2 might be the D (6 bases). CDR3 length: 14 amino acids. V lost 4 bases and J lost 5, with 12 bases in between. CDR1 SEHNR and CDR2 FQNEAQ come from the germline V gene (reference sequence). CDR3 sequence: CASSSSDNHNEQFF. In nucleotides, the CDR3 is TGTGCCAGCAGCTCTAGCGACAATCACAATGAGCAGTTCTTC.

This clonotype has ten or more counts. This sequence joins TRBV7-9 and TRBJ2-7; D may match TRBD1 or TRBD2 (7 bases each). The V gene lost 7 bases and the J gene lost 0 bases, with 13 bases spanning the gap. The CDR3 consists of 14 residues. Germline V CDR1 and CDR2: SEHNR, FQNEAQ (reference sequence). The CDR3 here is CASNQGGNSYEQYF. Here the CDR3 DNA reads TGTGCCAGCAACCAGGGGGGGAACTCCTACGAGCAGTACTTC.

V gene TRBV29-1 combines with J gene TRBJ2-3; possibly TRBD2 for D (7 bases). The CDR3 has 12 residues. The V end lost 8 bases, the J end lost 5 bases, and 14 bases lay between the germline ends. The germline gives CDR1 SQVTM, CDR2 ANQGSEA. In DNA, the CDR3 is TGCAGCTCCTGGGGGGGGCGAGATACGCAGTATTTT. Protein sequence: CSSWGGRDTQYF.

The rearrangement links TRBV7-6 to TRBJ2-3; TRBD2 matches at 9 bases. The germline V gene has CDR1 SGHVS and CDR2 FNYEAQ. J was trimmed by 1 base and V by 4 bases; bases with no gene match: 12. This CDR3 spans 18 amino acids. The CDR3 loop is CASSSMGGSGRRTDTQYF. DNA for the CDR3: TGTGCCAGCAGCTCGATGGGGGGTAGCGGGAGACGCACAGATACGCAGTATTTT.

This clonotype was seen at least ten times. The chain carries TRBV20-1 and TRBJ2-5, with TRBD1 as a possible D gene (5 bases). V was clipped by 6 bases and J by 4 bases, with 9 bases between them. The CDR3 length is 11 residues. The germline CDR1 and CDR2 sequences are DFQATT and SNEGSKA (reference sequence). CDR3 nucleotides: TGCAGTGCCGTTCAGGGAGAGACCCAGTACTTC. Its protein product is CSAVQGETQYF.

This clonotype appeared a few times. The J gene is TRBJ2-1, the V gene TRBV29-1; 12 positions agree with TRBD1. Per germline, CDR1 SQVTM and CDR2 ANQGSEA. CDR3 size: 12 residues. Trimming at V came to 7 bases and at J to 9 bases, leaving 4 bases not matched to a gene. Written as DNA, the CDR3 is TGCAGCGGGGACAGGGGGCCGGGTGAGCAGTTCTTC. The encoded protein is CSGDRGPGEQFF.

This clonotype was seen more than once but under ten times. The V call is TRBV4-3, the J call TRBJ2-1; 7 bases fit TRBD2. CDR1 and CDR2 from the germline V gene are LGHNA and YSLEER. V trimming: 0 bases; J trimming: 1 base; junction bases outside the gene matches: 3. The CDR3 runs to 16 residues. Written as DNA, the CDR3 is TGCGCCAGCAGCCAAGATGTCGGGAGGTCCTACAATGAGCAGTTCTTC. Translating it yields CASSQDVGRSYNEQFF.